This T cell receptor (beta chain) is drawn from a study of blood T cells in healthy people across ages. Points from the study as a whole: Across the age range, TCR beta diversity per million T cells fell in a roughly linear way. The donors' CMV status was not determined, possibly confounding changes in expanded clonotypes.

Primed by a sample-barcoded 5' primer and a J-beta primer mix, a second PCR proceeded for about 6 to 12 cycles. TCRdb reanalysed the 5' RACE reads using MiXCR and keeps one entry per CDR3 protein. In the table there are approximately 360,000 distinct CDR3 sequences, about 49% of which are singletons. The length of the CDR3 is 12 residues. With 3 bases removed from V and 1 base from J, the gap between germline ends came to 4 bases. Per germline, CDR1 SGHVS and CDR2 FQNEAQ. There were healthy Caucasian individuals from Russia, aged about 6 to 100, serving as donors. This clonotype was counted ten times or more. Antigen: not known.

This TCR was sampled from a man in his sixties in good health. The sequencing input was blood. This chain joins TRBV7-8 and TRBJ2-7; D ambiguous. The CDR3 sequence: CASSFGSYEQYF. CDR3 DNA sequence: TGTGCCAGCAGCTTTGGGTCCTACGAGCAGTACTTC.